These T cell receptor beta chains were read from a single sample in a study of cytomegalovirus exposure and HLA in healthy donors. Assay: immunoSEQ multiplex PCR; the TCRdb copy retains only in-frame clones and omits some. The sample yields under 200,000 clones, over 75% seen once. The sequenced sample was PBMCs. The receptors shown here come from a woman in her 30s in good health and CMV-seronegative. CDR3s include the opening cysteine and the closing phenylalanine or tryptophan. A D gene is named only where the DNA matches it firmly. Clone size is stated in some rows and not others, as once, few, many or a class when expanded.

j_call	clone_size	cdr3_length	d_call	v_call	cdr3_aa	cdr3_nt
TRBJ2-1	NA	14	TRBD2	TRBV7-9	CASSLGLAGSEQFF	TGTGCCAGCAGCTTGGGACTAGCGGGGAGTGAGCAGTTCTTC
TRBJ2-7	NA	13	NA	TRBV6-5	CASSQGTVGEQYF	TGTGCCAGCAGTCAGGGCACCGTAGGCGAGCAGTACTTC
TRBJ2-1	NA	14	NA	TRBV2	CASSHRFPGDEQFF	TGTGCCAGCAGCCATCGTTTCCCGGGGGATGAGCAGTTCTTC
TRBJ1-6	NA	15	NA	TRBV5-1	CASSLEGGSGTPLHF	TGCGCCAGCAGCTTGGAAGGCGGGAGTGGGACACCCCTCCACTTT
TRBJ1-2	NA	15	NA	TRBV9	CASSSSRGGESGYTF	TGTGCCAGCAGCAGCAGCAGGGGAGGGGAGTCTGGCTACACCTTC
TRBJ1-1	NA	13	NA	TRBV7-9	CASVQAGLTEAFF	TGTGCCAGCGTCCAGGCGGGACTGACTGAAGCTTTCTTT
TRBJ1-2	NA	12	NA	TRBV18	CASSPPGGGYTF	TGTGCCAGCTCACCCCCCGGGGGTGGCTACACCTTC
TRBJ1-1	few	13	NA	TRBV6-1	CASIWVQGTEAFF	TGTGCCAGCATATGGGTGCAGGGCACTGAAGCTTTCTTT
TRBJ2-7	NA	14	NA	TRBV18	CASSPPLTGSEQYF	TGTGCCAGCTCACCACCGCTAACCGGGAGCGAGCAGTACTTC
TRBJ1-1	few	13	NA	TRBV5-4	CASSLAGPGKAFF	TGTGCCAGCAGCTTGGCTGGGCCCGGGAAAGCTTTCTTT
TRBJ1-1	NA	13	NA	TRBV5-4	CASSFPGKAEAFF	TGTGCCAGCAGCTTCCCAGGGAAGGCTGAAGCTTTCTTT
TRBJ2-2	NA	15	TRBD1	TRBV5-5	CASSAQGVPTGELFF	TGTGCCAGCAGCGCACAGGGGGTTCCGACCGGGGAGCTGTTTTTT
TRBJ2-2	NA	16	TRBD1	TRBV7-6	CASSDRGLWNTGELFF	TGTGCCAGCAGTGACAGGGGGCTATGGAACACCGGGGAGCTGTTTTTT
TRBJ1-1	NA	14	NA	TRBV5-4	CASSYAEGVSEAFF	TGTGCCAGCAGCTACGCTGAGGGGGTCTCTGAAGCTTTCTTT
TRBJ1-1	NA	13	NA	TRBV30	CACTGVAEREAFF	TGTGCCTGTACGGGAGTCGCGGAACGTGAAGCTTTCTTT
TRBJ1-1	once	15	TRBD1	TRBV5-1	CASSLTGTGGTEAFF	TGCGCCAGCAGCTTGACCGGGACAGGGGGCACTGAAGCTTTCTTC
TRBJ2-7	NA	17	TRBD2	TRBV14	CASSQSGGTLFTYEQYF	TGTGCCAGCAGCCAAAGCGGGGGGACCCTTTTCACCTACGAGCAGTACTTC
TRBJ2-1	NA	16	NA	TRBV29-1	CSVEAATPSSYNEQFF	TGCAGCGTTGAAGCCGCGACACCGAGCTCCTACAATGAGCAGTTCTTC
TRBJ1-4	NA	15	TRBD1	TRBV18	CASSPSGQGYEKLFF	TGTGCCAGCTCACCCTCGGGACAGGGGTATGAAAAACTGTTTTTT
TRBJ1-2	NA	15	TRBD1	TRBV5-1	CASSLVAGGDYGYTF	TGCGCCAGCAGCTTGGTGGCAGGGGGCGACTATGGCTACACCTTC
TRBJ1-5	NA	15	TRBD1	TRBV10-2	CASKGGQAMNQPQHF	TGCGCCAGCAAGGGGGGACAGGCTATGAATCAGCCCCAGCATTTT
TRBJ1-6	NA	14	NA	TRBV18	CASSDQGMPSPLHF	TGTGCCAGCTCAGATCAGGGGATGCCTTCACCCCTCCACTTT
TRBJ2-7	NA	14	TRBD2	TRBV19	CASSSSGTAYEQYF	TGTGCCAGTAGTTCGAGCGGGACCGCCTACGAGCAGTACTTC
TRBJ2-3	NA	16	TRBD2	TRBV7-2	CASSFGRGYATDTQYF	TGTGCCAGCAGCTTCGGGCGGGGGTATGCAACAGATACGCAGTATTTT
TRBJ2-6	NA	17	NA	TRBV7-8	CASSLEWLGSGANVLTF	TGTGCCAGCAGCTTAGAATGGCTCGGGTCTGGGGCCAACGTCCTGACTTTC
TRBJ1-5	NA	16	TRBD1	TRBV27	CASSLRQGAGNQPQHF	TGTGCCAGCAGCCTAAGACAGGGGGCAGGCAATCAGCCCCAGCATTTT
TRBJ2-5	NA	12	NA	TRBV15	CATSRGVESQYF	TGTGCCACCAGCAGAGGTGTGGAGAGCCAGTACTTC
TRBJ2-7	few	17	NA	TRBV9	CASSVLGAGVFSYEQYF	TGTGCCAGCAGCGTCCTCGGGGCAGGGGTTTTTTCCTACGAGCAGTACTTC
TRBJ2-1	NA	15	TRBD1	TRBV5-4	CASSTRDSHPNEQFF	TGTGCCAGCAGTACTCGGGACAGCCACCCCAATGAGCAGTTCTTC
TRBJ1-2	NA	16	TRBD1	TRBV27	CASRTRGRSNEYGYTF	TGTGCCAGCAGAACCAGGGGGCGCAGTAATGAATATGGCTACACCTTC
TRBJ1-6	NA	13	TRBD1	TRBV11-2	CASSWRTGGLLHF	TGTGCCAGCAGCTGGCGAACAGGGGGGCTCCTCCACTTT
TRBJ2-3	NA	15	TRBD2	TRBV7-3	CASSQRGGYTDTQYF	TGTGCCAGCAGCCAGCGGGGGGGGTACACAGATACGCAGTATTTT
TRBJ2-3	NA	15	TRBD2	TRBV5-4	CASSEGAGRADTQYF	TGTGCCAGCAGCGAAGGAGCGGGGAGGGCAGATACGCAGTATTTT
TRBJ1-4	NA	15	TRBD1	TRBV9	CASSAGTGVGEKLFF	TGTGCCAGCAGCGCCGGGACAGGGGTGGGGGAAAAACTGTTTTTT
TRBJ2-4	once	15	NA	TRBV7-2	CASSLQGRGFDIQYF	TGTGCCAGCAGCCTACAGGGACGTGGGTTTGACATTCAGTACTTC
TRBJ1-1	NA	14	TRBD1	TRBV18	CASSSHSQGVEAFF	TGTGCCAGCTCATCTCATTCTCAGGGGGTTGAAGCTTTCTTT
TRBJ2-2	NA	17	TRBD1	TRBV18	CASSPVLADRATGELFF	TGTGCCAGCTCACCGGTCCTGGCTGACAGGGCCACCGGGGAGCTGTTTTTT
TRBJ1-3	NA	17	TRBD1	TRBV30	CAWSTKRGTASGNTIYF	TGTGCCTGGAGTACTAAACGCGGGACAGCCTCTGGAAACACCATATATTTT
TRBJ1-2	NA	15	TRBD1	TRBV5-1	CASSIRQGSFHGYTF	TGCGCCAGCAGCATCCGACAGGGGAGTTTCCATGGCTACACCTTC
TRBJ1-1	few	15	TRBD1	TRBV25-1	CASSDPGQGSTEAFF	TGTGCCAGCAGTGACCCGGGACAGGGAAGCACTGAAGCTTTCTTT
TRBJ2-7	NA	12	NA	TRBV15	CATSLGGYEQYF	TGTGCCACCAGTCTCGGGGGATACGAGCAGTACTTC
TRBJ1-3	few	15	TRBD1	TRBV30	CAWSPQGRPGNTIYF	TGTGCCTGGAGCCCACAGGGGCGGCCTGGAAACACCATATATTTT
TRBJ1-2	NA	12	NA	TRBV28	CASSPTPKGYTF	TGTGCCAGCAGCCCTACTCCGAAGGGCTACACCTTC
TRBJ1-5	NA	14	NA	TRBV28	CASSFMNRLKPQHF	TGTGCCAGCAGTTTTATGAACAGGTTGAAACCCCAGCATTTT